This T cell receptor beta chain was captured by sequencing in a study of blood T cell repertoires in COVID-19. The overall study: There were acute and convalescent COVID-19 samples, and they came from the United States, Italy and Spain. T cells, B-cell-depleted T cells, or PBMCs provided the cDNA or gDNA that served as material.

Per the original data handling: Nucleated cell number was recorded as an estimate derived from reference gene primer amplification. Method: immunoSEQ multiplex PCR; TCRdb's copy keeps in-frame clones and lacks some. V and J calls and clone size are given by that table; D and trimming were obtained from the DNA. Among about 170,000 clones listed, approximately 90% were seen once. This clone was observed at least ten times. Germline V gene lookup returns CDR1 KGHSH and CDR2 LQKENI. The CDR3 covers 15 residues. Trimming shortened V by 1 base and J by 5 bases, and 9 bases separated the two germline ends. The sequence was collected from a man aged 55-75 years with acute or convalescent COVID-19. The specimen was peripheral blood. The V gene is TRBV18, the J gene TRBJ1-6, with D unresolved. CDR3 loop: CASSPRAADNSPLHF. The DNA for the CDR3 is TGTGCCAGCTCACCACGGGCAGCAGATAATTCACCCCTCCACTTT. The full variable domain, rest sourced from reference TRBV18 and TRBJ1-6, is NAGVMQNPRHLVRRRGQEARLRCSPMKGHSHVYWYRQLPEEGLKFMVYLQKENIIDESGMPKERFSAEFPKEGPSILRIQQVVRGDSAAYFCASSPRAADNSPLHFGNGTRLTVT.